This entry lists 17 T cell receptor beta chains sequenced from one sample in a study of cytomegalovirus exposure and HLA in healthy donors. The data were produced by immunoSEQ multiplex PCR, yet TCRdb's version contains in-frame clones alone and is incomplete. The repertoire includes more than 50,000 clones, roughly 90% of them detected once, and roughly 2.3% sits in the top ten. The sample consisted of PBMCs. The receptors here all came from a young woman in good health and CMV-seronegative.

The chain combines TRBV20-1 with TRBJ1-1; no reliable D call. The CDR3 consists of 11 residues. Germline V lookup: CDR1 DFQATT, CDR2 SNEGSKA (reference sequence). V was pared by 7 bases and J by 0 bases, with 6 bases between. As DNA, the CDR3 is TGCAGTGGAAGAGTGAACACTGAAGCTTTCTTT. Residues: CSGRVNTEAFF.

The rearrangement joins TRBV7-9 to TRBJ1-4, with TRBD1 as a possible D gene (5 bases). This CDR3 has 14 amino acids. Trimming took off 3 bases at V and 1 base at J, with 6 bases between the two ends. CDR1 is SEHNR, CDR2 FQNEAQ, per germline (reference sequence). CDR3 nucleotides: TGTGCCAGCAGCTTCAGGGAAACTAATGAAAAACTGTTTTTT. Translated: CASSFRETNEKLFF.

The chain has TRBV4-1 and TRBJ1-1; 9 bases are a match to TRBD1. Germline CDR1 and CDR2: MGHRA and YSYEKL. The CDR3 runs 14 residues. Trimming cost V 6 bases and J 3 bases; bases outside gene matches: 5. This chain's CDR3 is CASSTGGWDTEAFF. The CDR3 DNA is TGCGCCAGCAGTACAGGGGGCTGGGACACTGAAGCTTTCTTT.

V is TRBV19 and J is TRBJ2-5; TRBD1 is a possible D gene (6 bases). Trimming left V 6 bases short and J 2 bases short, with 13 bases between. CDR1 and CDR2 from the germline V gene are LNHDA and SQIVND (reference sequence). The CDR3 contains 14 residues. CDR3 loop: CASRITGNQETQYF. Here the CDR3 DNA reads TGTGCCAGTAGGATCACAGGGAATCAAGAGACCCAGTACTTC. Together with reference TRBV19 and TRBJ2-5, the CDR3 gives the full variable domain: DGGITQSPKYLFRKEGQNVTLSCEQNLNHDAMYWYRQDPGQGLRLIYYSQIVNDFQKGDIAEGYSVSREKKESFPLTVTSAQKNPTAFYLCASRITGNQETQYFGPGTRLLVL.

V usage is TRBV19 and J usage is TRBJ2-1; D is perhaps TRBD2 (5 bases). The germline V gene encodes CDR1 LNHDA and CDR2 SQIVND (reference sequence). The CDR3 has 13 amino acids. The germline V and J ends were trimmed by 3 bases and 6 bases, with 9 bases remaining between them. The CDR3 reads CASSMGARNEQFF. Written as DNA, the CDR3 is TGTGCCAGTAGTATGGGAGCACGCAATGAGCAGTTCTTC. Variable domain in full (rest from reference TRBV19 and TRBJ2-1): DGGITQSPKYLFRKEGQNVTLSCEQNLNHDAMYWYRQDPGQGLRLIYYSQIVNDFQKGDIAEGYSVSREKKESFPLTVTSAQKNPTAFYLCASSMGARNEQFFGPGTRLTVL.

In DNA, the CDR3 is TGTGCCAGCAGCCCCGGGACAGTGACCAATCAGCCCCAGCATTTT. It encodes CASSPGTVTNQPQHF. V and J are TRBV7-9 and TRBJ1-5; 7 positions agree with TRBD1. With V trimmed by 5 bases and J by 3 bases, 7 bases remained unmatched. In germline, CDR1 is SEHNR, CDR2 FQNEAQ (reference sequence). The CDR3 has 15 amino acids. Filled out from reference TRBV7-9 and TRBJ1-5, the complete variable domain reads DTGVSQNPRHKITKRGQNVTFRCDPISEHNRLYWYRQTLGQGPEFLTYFQNEAQLEKSRLLSDRFSAERPKGSFSTLEIQRTEQGDSAMYLCASSPGTVTNQPQHFGDGTRLSIL.

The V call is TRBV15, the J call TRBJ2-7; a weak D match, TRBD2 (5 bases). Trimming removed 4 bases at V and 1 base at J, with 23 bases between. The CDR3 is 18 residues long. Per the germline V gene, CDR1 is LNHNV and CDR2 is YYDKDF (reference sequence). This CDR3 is CATSNVGGRVTLSYEQYF. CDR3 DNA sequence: TGTGCCACCAGCAACGTTGGCGGGCGGGTGACTTTATCCTACGAGCAGTACTTC.

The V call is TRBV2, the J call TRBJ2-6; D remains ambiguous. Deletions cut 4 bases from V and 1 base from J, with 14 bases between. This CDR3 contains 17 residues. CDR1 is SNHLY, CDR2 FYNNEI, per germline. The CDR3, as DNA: TGTGCCAGCAGTGGCCAGGCTCTATCGTCTGGGGCCAACGTCCTGACTTTC. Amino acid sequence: CASSGQALSSGANVLTF. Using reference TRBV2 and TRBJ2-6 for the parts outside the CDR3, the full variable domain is EPEVTQTPSHQVTQMGQEVILRCVPISNHLYFYWYRQILGQKVEFLVSFYNNEISEKSEIFDDQFSVERPDGSNFTLKIRSTKLEDSAMYFCASSGQALSSGANVLTFGAGSRLTVL.

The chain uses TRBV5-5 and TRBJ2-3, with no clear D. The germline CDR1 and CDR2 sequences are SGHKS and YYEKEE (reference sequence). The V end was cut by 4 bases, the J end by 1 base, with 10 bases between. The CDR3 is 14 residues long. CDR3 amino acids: CASSPSVGTDTQYF. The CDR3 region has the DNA TGTGCCAGCAGCCCTTCTGTCGGCACAGATACGCAGTATTTT.

CDR3 protein: CASSLHGRDTEAFF. DNA of the CDR3: TGTGCCAGCAGCCTCCATGGGCGGGACACTGAAGCTTTCTTT. This rearrangement joins TRBV7-2 to TRBJ1-1; D unclear. V lost 5 bases and J lost 3, with 13 bases in between. The CDR3 has 14 residues. Germline V gene lookup returns CDR1 SGHTA and CDR2 FQGNSA. The variable domain in full, completed from reference TRBV7-2 and TRBJ1-1, reads GAGVSQSPSNKVTEKGKDVELRCDPISGHTALYWYRQSLGQGLEFLIYFQGNSAPDKSGLPSDRFSAERTGGSVSTLTIQRTQQEDSAVYLCASSLHGRDTEAFFGQGTRLTVV.

CDR3 in DNA: TGTGCCAGCAGTGTTTCAGACTATGGCTACACCTTC. It codes for CASSVSDYGYTF. This chain connects TRBV2 to TRBJ1-2; D call uncertain. V lost 4 bases, J lost 3 bases, and 6 bases lay in between. This CDR3 contains 12 residues. CDR1 is SNHLY, CDR2 FYNNEI, per germline.

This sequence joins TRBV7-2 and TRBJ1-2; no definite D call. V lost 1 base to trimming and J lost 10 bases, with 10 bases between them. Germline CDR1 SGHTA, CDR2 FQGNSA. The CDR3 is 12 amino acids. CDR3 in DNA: TGTGCCAGCAGCTTAGAGAGGCCCGACTACACCTTC. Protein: CASSLERPDYTF.

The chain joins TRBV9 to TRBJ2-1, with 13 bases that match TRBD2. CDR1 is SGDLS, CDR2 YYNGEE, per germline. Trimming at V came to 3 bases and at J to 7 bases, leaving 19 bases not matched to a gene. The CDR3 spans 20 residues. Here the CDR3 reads CASSAPWTSGSSGGWNEQFF. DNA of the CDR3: TGTGCCAGCAGCGCACCATGGACTAGCGGGAGCTCGGGGGGCTGGAATGAGCAGTTCTTC.

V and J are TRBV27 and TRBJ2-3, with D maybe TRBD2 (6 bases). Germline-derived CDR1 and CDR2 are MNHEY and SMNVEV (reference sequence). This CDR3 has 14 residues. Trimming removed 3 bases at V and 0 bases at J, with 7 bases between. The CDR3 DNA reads TGTGCCAGCAGTTTTGCGGGGAGCACAGATACGCAGTATTTT. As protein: CASSFAGSTDTQYF.

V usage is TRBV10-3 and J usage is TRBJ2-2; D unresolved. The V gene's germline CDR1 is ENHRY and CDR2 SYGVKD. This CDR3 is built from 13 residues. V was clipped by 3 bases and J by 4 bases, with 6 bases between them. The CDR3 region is CAISDASTGELFF. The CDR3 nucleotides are TGTGCCATCAGTGATGCTAGCACCGGGGAGCTGTTTTTT.

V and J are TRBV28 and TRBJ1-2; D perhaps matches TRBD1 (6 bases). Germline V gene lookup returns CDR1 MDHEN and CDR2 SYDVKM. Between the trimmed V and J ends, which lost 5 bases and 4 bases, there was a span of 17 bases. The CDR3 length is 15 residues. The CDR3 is CASSPLIGRGYGYTF. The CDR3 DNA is TGTGCCAGCAGTCCATTGATTGGCAGGGGCTATGGCTACACCTTC.

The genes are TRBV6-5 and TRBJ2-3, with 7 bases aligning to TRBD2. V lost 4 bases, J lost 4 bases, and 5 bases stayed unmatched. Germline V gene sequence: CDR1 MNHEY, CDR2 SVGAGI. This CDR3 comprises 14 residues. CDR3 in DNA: TGTGCCAGCAGTTCAAGCGGGGCCGCAGATACGCAGTATTTT. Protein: CASSSSGAADTQYF.